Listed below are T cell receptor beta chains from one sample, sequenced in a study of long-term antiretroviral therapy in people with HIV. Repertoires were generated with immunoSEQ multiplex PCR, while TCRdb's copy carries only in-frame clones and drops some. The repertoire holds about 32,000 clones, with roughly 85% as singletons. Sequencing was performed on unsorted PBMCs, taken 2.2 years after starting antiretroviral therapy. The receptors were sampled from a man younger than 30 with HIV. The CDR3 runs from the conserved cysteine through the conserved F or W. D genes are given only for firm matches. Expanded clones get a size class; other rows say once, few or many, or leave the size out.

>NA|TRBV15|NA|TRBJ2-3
TGTGCCACCAGCAGTAACAGACCCGGCACAGATACGCAGTATTTT
CATSSNRPGTDTQYF
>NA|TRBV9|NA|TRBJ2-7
TGTGCCAGCAGCGTAGCTAAGGGCGAGCAGTACTTC
CASSVAKGEQYF
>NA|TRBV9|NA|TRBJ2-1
TGTGCCAGCAGCCCCGGGGGCTACAATGAGCAGTTCTTC
CASSPGGYNEQFF
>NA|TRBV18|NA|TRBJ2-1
TGTGCCAGCTCACCAACGGGCGGAGGGAGCTACAATGAGCAGTTCTTC
CASSPTGGGSYNEQFF
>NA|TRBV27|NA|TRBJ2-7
TGTGCCAGCAGTTTAATGGGCCCCTACGAGCAGTACTTC
CASSLMGPYEQYF
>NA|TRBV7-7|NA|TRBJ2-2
TGTGCTAGCCTCTTGGGGACACCGGACTCCGGGGAGCTGTTTTTT
CASLLGTPDSGELFF
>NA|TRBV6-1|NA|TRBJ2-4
TGTGCCAGCAGCGTGAGCCGACAAAACATTCAGTACTTC
CASSVSRQNIQYF
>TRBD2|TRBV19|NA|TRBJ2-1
TGTGCCAGTAGTATTTTGGCGGGGACTAGCGGGAGGGATGGGGGGAATGAGCAGTTCTTC
CASSILAGTSGRDGGNEQFF
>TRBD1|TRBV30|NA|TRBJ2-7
TGTGCCTGGAGTCCAGGGGGAAACCTGCAGTACTTC
CAWSPGGNLQYF
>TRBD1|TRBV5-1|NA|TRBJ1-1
TGCGCCAGCAGCTTGGTGGGACAGGGGGGCGTGAACACTGAAGCTTTCTTT
CASSLVGQGGVNTEAFF
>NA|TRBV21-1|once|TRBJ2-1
TGTGCCAGCAGCGCGCCGGGACACCCCTACAATGAGCAGTTCTTC
CASSAPGHPYNEQFF
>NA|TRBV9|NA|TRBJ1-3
TGTGCCAGCACCCCTGGAGGGTCTGGAAACACCATATATTTT
CASTPGGSGNTIYF
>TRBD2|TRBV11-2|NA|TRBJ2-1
TGTGCCAGCAGCCATGATCTAGCGGGGGGCCGAGAAAGATTCTTC
CASSHDLAGGRERFF
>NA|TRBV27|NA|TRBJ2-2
TGTGCCAGCAGTTTATCAGGGAACCGATACACCGGGGAGCTGTTTTTT
CASSLSGNRYTGELFF
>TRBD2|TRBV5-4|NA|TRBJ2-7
TGTGCCAGCAGCTTTTTGTCTAGCGGCTACGAGCAGTACTTC
CASSFLSSGYEQYF
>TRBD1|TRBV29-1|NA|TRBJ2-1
TGCAGCGTTGGTCCGAGACAGGGCGTCCTTGAGCAGTTCTTC
CSVGPRQGVLEQFF
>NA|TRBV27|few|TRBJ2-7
TGTGCCAGCGGCCACTACGAGCAGTACTTC
CASGHYEQYF
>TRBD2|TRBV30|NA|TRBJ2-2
TGTGCCTGGAAGAACGGGGGGACTAACACCGGGGAGCTGTTTTTT
CAWKNGGTNTGELFF
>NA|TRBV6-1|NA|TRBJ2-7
TGTGCCAGCAGTGAAGCGGCGGGACATTACTACGAGCAGTACTTC
CASSEAAGHYYEQYF
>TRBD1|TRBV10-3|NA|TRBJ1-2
TGTGCCATCAGCGGGACAGGGTATGGCTACACCTTC
CAISGTGYGYTF
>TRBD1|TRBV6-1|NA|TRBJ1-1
TGTGCCAGCAGTGGGGGACAGGGGGTCCGAATCAGCGCTTTCTTT
CASSGGQGVRISAFF
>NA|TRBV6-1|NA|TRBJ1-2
TGTGCCAGCAGTGATGTCTTTAACTATGGCTACACCTTC
CASSDVFNYGYTF
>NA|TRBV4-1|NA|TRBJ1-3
TGCGCCAGCAGCCTGAGCGGGGGGACTGGAAACACCATATATTTT
CASSLSGGTGNTIYF
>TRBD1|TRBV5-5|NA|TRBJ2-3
TGTGCCAGCAGCCCTCAACCGGGACAGGTTTTTACAGATACGCAGTATTTT
CASSPQPGQVFTDTQYF
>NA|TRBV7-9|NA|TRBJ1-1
TGTGCCAGCAGCTTAAAGGGGCCGAACACTGAAGCTTTCTTT
CASSLKGPNTEAFF
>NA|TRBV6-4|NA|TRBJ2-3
TGTGCCAGCAGTTCCGACAATAAAGCAGCAGATACGCAGTATTTT
CASSSDNKAADTQYF
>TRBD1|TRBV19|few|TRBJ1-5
TGTGCCAGTAGCCAGGGGGTTTCGGGTCAGCCCCAGCATTTT
CASSQGVSGQPQHF
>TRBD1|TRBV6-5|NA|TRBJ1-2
TGTGCCAGCAGTTACGGGACAGGGCGCTACACCTTC
CASSYGTGRYTF
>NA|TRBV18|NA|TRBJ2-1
TGTGCCAGCTCACCACCCCTAGCTTATGATGAGCAGTTCTTC
CASSPPLAYDEQFF
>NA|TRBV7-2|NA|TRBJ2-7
TGTGCCAGCAGCTTCGCCGGGACGGATGCCTACGAGCAGTACTTC
CASSFAGTDAYEQYF
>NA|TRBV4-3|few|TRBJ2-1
TGCGCCAGCAGCCAAGATAAAGCTGCGCGGTACAATGAGCAGTTCTTC
CASSQDKAARYNEQFF
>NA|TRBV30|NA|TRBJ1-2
TGTGCCTGGAGTGTAGGCGTCGGGCACGGCTACACCTTC
CAWSVGVGHGYTF
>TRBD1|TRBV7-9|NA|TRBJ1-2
TGTGCCAGCAGCTTATCGCGAGGGGGCGGCTATGGCTACACCTTC
CASSLSRGGGYGYTF
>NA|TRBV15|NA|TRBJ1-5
TGTGCCACGGGGGACGTTTTTAACAATCAGCCCCAGCATTTT
CATGDVFNNQPQHF
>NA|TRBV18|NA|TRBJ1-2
TGTGCCAGCTCACCGACGGAGGGTAACTATGGCTACACCTTC
CASSPTEGNYGYTF
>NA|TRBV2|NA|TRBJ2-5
TGTGCCAGCAGAAGGGACAGACTAGGGGAAACCCAGTACTTC
CASRRDRLGETQYF